A selection of T cell receptor beta chains follows, all from one sample in a study of OX40 agonist ivuxolimab in advanced cancers. Clones were sequenced by immunoSEQ multiplex PCR, and TCRdb holds only the in-frame ones, with some missing. The data show about 93,000 clones, with 92% seen just once and roughly 0.5% held by the top ten. The sample was CD4+ or CD8+ T cells sorted from blood, taken in a trial of the OX40 agonist ivuxolimab. Receptors originate from an adult with an advanced solid tumor such as melanoma, head and neck, liver or kidney cancer. The CDR3 runs from the conserved cysteine through the conserved F or W. The D gene is left open where the match is weak. Clone size is shown for a subset of rows, as once, few, many or a class of expanded clone.

v_call,clone_size,j_call,cdr3_length,d_call,cdr3_aa,cdr3_nt
TRBV19,once,TRBJ2-6,21,TRBD1,CASSIILTGLDRGSGANVLTF,TGTGCCAGTAGTATCATCCTGACAGGGTTGGATCGGGGCTCTGGGGCCAACGTCCTGACTTTC
TRBV19,once,TRBJ1-5,15,.,CASSIGTGGNQPQHF,TGTGCCAGTAGTATAGGGACGGGAGGCAATCAGCCCCAGCATTTT
TRBV2,.,TRBJ2-7,15,.,CASSSNRGGESEQYF,TGTGCCAGCAGTTCGAACAGGGGAGGTGAGTCCGAGCAGTACTTC
TRBV10-3,few,TRBJ2-2,16,.,CAISGQGGGDTGELFF,TGTGCCATCAGTGGGCAAGGGGGAGGTGACACCGGGGAGCTGTTTTTT
TRBV4-2,.,TRBJ1-3,20,TRBD1,CASSPQGVTNPSSSGNTIYF,TGTGCCAGCAGCCCCCAGGGGGTGACGAACCCTAGTTCCTCTGGAAACACCATATATTTT
TRBV9,.,TRBJ2-1,16,.,CASSAPYREFRNEQFF,TGTGCCAGCAGCGCCCCGTACCGGGAGTTTCGGAATGAGCAGTTCTTC
TRBV29-1,.,TRBJ1-1,11,.,CSVVGGTEAFF,TGCAGCGTTGTCGGGGGCACTGAAGCTTTCTTT
TRBV5-4,.,TRBJ2-1,15,.,CASSFWTGLYNEQFF,TGTGCCAGCAGTTTCTGGACTGGCTTATACAATGAGCAGTTCTTC
TRBV7-8,.,TRBJ2-2,16,.,CASSPPERLNTGELFF,TGTGCCAGCAGCCCCCCCGAGCGGCTGAACACCGGGGAGCTGTTTTTT
TRBV14,.,TRBJ2-3,13,.,CASSQVDTDTQYF,TGTGCCAGCAGCCAAGTCGACACAGATACGCAGTATTTT